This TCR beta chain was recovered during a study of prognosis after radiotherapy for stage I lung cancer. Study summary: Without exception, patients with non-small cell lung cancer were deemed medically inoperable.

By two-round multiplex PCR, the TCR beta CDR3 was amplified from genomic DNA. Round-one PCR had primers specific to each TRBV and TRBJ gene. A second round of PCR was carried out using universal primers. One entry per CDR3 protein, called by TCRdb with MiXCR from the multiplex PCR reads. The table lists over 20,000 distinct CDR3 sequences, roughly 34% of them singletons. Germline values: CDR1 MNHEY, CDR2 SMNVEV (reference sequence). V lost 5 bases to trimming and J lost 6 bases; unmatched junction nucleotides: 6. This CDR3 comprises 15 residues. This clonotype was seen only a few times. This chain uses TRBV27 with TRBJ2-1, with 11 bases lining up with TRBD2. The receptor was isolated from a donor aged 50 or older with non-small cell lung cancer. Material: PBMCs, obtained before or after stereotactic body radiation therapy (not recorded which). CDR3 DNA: TGTGCCAGCAGTACCCCGGGACTAGCGGCCAATGAGCAGTTCTTC. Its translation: CASSTPGLAANEQFF.